A selection of T cell receptor beta chains follows, all from one sample in a study of early T cells in non-severe SARS-CoV-2 infection. TCRdb re-analysed the 5' RACE reads in MiXCR, keeping a single row per CDR3 protein. This table holds about 60,000 distinct CDR3 sequences, around 12% found once. The sequencing input was whole blood. These receptors were taken from an adult who was a healthcare worker with PCR-confirmed SARS-CoV-2 infection or an uninfected control (not recorded which). Both conserved end residues are part of each CDR3. The D gene is left open where the match is weak. Size values are once, few and many counts, or a class for expanded clones, and some rows have none.

v_call: TRBV3-1; j_call: TRBJ2-1; clone_size: few; d_call: NA; cdr3_nt: TGTGCCAGCAGCCCCTCGTGGGGTTCCTACAATGAGCAGTTCTTC; cdr3_aa: CASSPSWGSYNEQFF
v_call: TRBV7-9; j_call: TRBJ2-2; clone_size: NA; d_call: NA; cdr3_nt: TGTGCCAGCAGCTTAATGGAAAACACCGGGGAGCTGTTTTTT; cdr3_aa: CASSLMENTGELFF
v_call: TRBV5-6; j_call: TRBJ2-4; clone_size: NA; d_call: NA; cdr3_nt: TGTGCCAGCAGCATCGCCAAGTTAGGGGGACTTGCCAAAAACATTCAGTACTTC; cdr3_aa: CASSIAKLGGLAKNIQYF
v_call: TRBV29-1; j_call: TRBJ2-7; clone_size: many; d_call: TRBD2; cdr3_nt: TGCAGCGGCACTAGCGGGATAAGCGACGAGCAGTACTTC; cdr3_aa: CSGTSGISDEQYF
v_call: TRBV20-1; j_call: TRBJ1-5; clone_size: many; d_call: NA; cdr3_nt: TGCAGTGCTAGGATCCCGGGGCACTCAGTCCGCAATCAGCCCCAGCATTTT; cdr3_aa: CSARIPGHSVRNQPQHF
v_call: TRBV12-3/TRBV12-4; j_call: TRBJ2-7; clone_size: few; d_call: TRBD2; cdr3_nt: TGTGCCAGCAGTTTAAGCGGGGGGGCCGAGCAGTACTTC; cdr3_aa: CASSLSGGAEQYF
v_call: TRBV30; j_call: TRBJ1-2; clone_size: NA; d_call: TRBD1; cdr3_nt: TGTGCCTGGAGCGAGGGACAGTTATTACCCACTTATGGCTACACCTTC; cdr3_aa: CAWSEGQLLPTYGYTF
v_call: TRBV28; j_call: TRBJ2-1; clone_size: NA; d_call: NA; cdr3_nt: TGTGCCAGCAGCCTTAGTGGGACGGGCTCCTACAATGAGCAGTTCTTC; cdr3_aa: CASSLSGTGSYNEQFF
v_call: TRBV2; j_call: TRBJ2-1; clone_size: many; d_call: NA; cdr3_nt: TGTGCCAGCATTTGGTCTGGTCATGGGTTGAATGAGCAGTTCTTC; cdr3_aa: CASIWSGHGLNEQFF
v_call: TRBV6-6; j_call: TRBJ1-2; clone_size: NA; d_call: NA; cdr3_nt: TGTGCCAGCAGTTACCAGGGAAACTATGGCTACACCTTC; cdr3_aa: CASSYQGNYGYTF
v_call: TRBV7-2; j_call: TRBJ1-6; clone_size: many; d_call: NA; cdr3_nt: TGTGCCAGCAGCCTCCCCGGACAGACGGGGCACTTT; cdr3_aa: CASSLPGQTGHF
v_call: TRBV6-1; j_call: TRBJ1-1; clone_size: NA; d_call: NA; cdr3_nt: TGTGCCAGCAGTGAGTCTGAAGCTTTCTTT; cdr3_aa: CASSESEAFF
v_call: TRBV29-1; j_call: TRBJ1-6; clone_size: NA; d_call: NA; cdr3_nt: TGCAGCGTCCTCATGGGGAGTCCGCCCCTCCACTTT; cdr3_aa: CSVLMGSPPLHF
v_call: TRBV6-6; j_call: TRBJ2-7; clone_size: NA; d_call: TRBD1; cdr3_nt: TGTGCCAGCAGCATTGAGGGACAGGGTGGTGACGAGCAGTACTTC; cdr3_aa: CASSIEGQGGDEQYF
v_call: TRBV11-2; j_call: TRBJ2-5; clone_size: few; d_call: NA; cdr3_nt: TGTGCCAGCAGCTTAAGACTGGAAGAGACCCAGTACTTC; cdr3_aa: CASSLRLEETQYF
v_call: TRBV7-2; j_call: TRBJ1-4; clone_size: NA; d_call: TRBD1; cdr3_nt: TGTGCCAGCAGCCACAACAGGGGCTCAACTAATGAAAAACTGTTTTTT; cdr3_aa: CASSHNRGSTNEKLFF
v_call: TRBV3-1; j_call: TRBJ1-1; clone_size: few; d_call: TRBD1; cdr3_nt: TGTGCCAGCAGCGGGGGGACAGTAGACACTGAAGTTTTCTTT; cdr3_aa: CASSGGTVDTEVFF
v_call: TRBV20-1; j_call: TRBJ2-4; clone_size: NA; d_call: TRBD2; cdr3_nt: TGCAGTGCTAGAGATGGGGCTAGCGGAACATCGCGGTACTTC; cdr3_aa: CSARDGASGTSRYF
v_call: TRBV12-3/TRBV12-4; j_call: TRBJ2-3; clone_size: NA; d_call: TRBD2; cdr3_nt: TGTGCCAGCAGTTTCCCAGGACTAGCTTCAAGCACAGATACGCAGTATTTT; cdr3_aa: CASSFPGLASSTDTQYF
v_call: TRBV11-2; j_call: TRBJ2-3; clone_size: NA; d_call: NA; cdr3_nt: TGTGCCAGCAGCTCGACCCTCACAGATACGCAGTATTTT; cdr3_aa: CASSSTLTDTQYF
v_call: TRBV6-2/TRBV6-3; j_call: TRBJ2-2; clone_size: NA; d_call: NA; cdr3_nt: TGTGCCAGCAGTTATTGGGGGTCCGGGGAGCTGTTTTTT; cdr3_aa: CASSYWGSGELFF
v_call: TRBV7-2; j_call: TRBJ2-2; clone_size: NA; d_call: NA; cdr3_nt: TGTGCCAGCAGCTTAGCAGGGGACAACACCGGGGAGCTGTTTTTT; cdr3_aa: CASSLAGDNTGELFF
v_call: TRBV29-1; j_call: TRBJ2-3; clone_size: NA; d_call: NA; cdr3_nt: TGCAGCGTCGGGGACAGTTGGCGGGAGGTCACAGATACGCAGTATTTT; cdr3_aa: CSVGDSWREVTDTQYF
v_call: TRBV6-1; j_call: TRBJ2-5; clone_size: few; d_call: NA; cdr3_nt: TGTGCCAGCAGCCCCACCCCGGGGCGAGAAGAGACCCAGTACTTC; cdr3_aa: CASSPTPGREETQYF
v_call: TRBV28; j_call: TRBJ2-1; clone_size: few; d_call: NA; cdr3_nt: TGTGCCAGCAGATCACAGGGGGGGGCCTACAATGAGCAGTTCTTC; cdr3_aa: CASRSQGGAYNEQFF
v_call: TRBV4-1; j_call: TRBJ1-2; clone_size: many; d_call: TRBD1; cdr3_nt: TGCGCCAGCAGCCAAGCGGACAGGGGAGGGGGCTACACCTTC; cdr3_aa: CASSQADRGGGYTF
v_call: TRBV6-1; j_call: TRBJ2-3; clone_size: few; d_call: NA; cdr3_nt: TGTGCCAGCAGTGGTGGGAGGGGGCGATTAGCAGATACGCAGTATTTT; cdr3_aa: CASSGGRGRLADTQYF
v_call: TRBV19; j_call: TRBJ2-3; clone_size: many; d_call: NA; cdr3_nt: TGTGCCAGTAGTATACACGGGGGAAATACAGATACGCAGTATTTT; cdr3_aa: CASSIHGGNTDTQYF
v_call: TRBV7-9; j_call: TRBJ1-1; clone_size: NA; d_call: NA; cdr3_nt: TGTGCCAGCAGCTTAGTGGCGATGGAAGCTTTCTTT; cdr3_aa: CASSLVAMEAFF
v_call: TRBV12-3/TRBV12-4; j_call: TRBJ2-1; clone_size: NA; d_call: NA; cdr3_nt: TGTGCCAGCAGTTTAGCGGGGGGTTTGGGTGAGCAGTTCTTC; cdr3_aa: CASSLAGGLGEQFF
v_call: TRBV10-2; j_call: TRBJ1-2; clone_size: NA; d_call: NA; cdr3_nt: TGCGCCAGCAGTATGACCGGGCTTAACTATGGCTACACCTTC; cdr3_aa: CASSMTGLNYGYTF
v_call: TRBV11-2; j_call: TRBJ2-1; clone_size: many; d_call: NA; cdr3_nt: TGTGCCAGCAGCTTGAGGTCGAATGAGCAGTTCTTC; cdr3_aa: CASSLRSNEQFF
v_call: TRBV2; j_call: TRBJ2-5; clone_size: few; d_call: TRBD1; cdr3_nt: TGTGCCAGCAGGCCCGGGACAGGCCCCCAAGAGACCCAGTACTTC; cdr3_aa: CASRPGTGPQETQYF
v_call: TRBV20-1; j_call: TRBJ2-2; clone_size: many; d_call: NA; cdr3_nt: TGCAGTGCTACCAGACAGAGTAACACCGGGGAGCTGTTTTTT; cdr3_aa: CSATRQSNTGELFF
v_call: TRBV30; j_call: TRBJ1-2; clone_size: NA; d_call: NA; cdr3_nt: TGTGCCTGGAGTCGTGATACAGGGCCCAACTATGGCTACACCTTC; cdr3_aa: CAWSRDTGPNYGYTF
v_call: TRBV6-4; j_call: TRBJ2-2; clone_size: many; d_call: NA; cdr3_nt: TGTGCCAGCAGTGCGGGAAACACCGGGGAGCTGTTTTTT; cdr3_aa: CASSAGNTGELFF
v_call: TRBV29-1; j_call: TRBJ2-7; clone_size: NA; d_call: NA; cdr3_nt: TGCAGCGTTGAAGGTCCGGGGGGCCTCTACGAGCAGTACTTC; cdr3_aa: CSVEGPGGLYEQYF
v_call: TRBV6-2/TRBV6-3; j_call: TRBJ2-3; clone_size: few; d_call: TRBD1; cdr3_nt: TGTGCCAGCAGTTACGCGGAGACAGGGCCCACAGATACGCAGTATTTT; cdr3_aa: CASSYAETGPTDTQYF
v_call: TRBV20-1; j_call: TRBJ2-7; clone_size: many; d_call: TRBD2; cdr3_nt: TGCAGTGCTGACGGACTAGCGCTAACCTACGAGCAGTACTTC; cdr3_aa: CSADGLALTYEQYF
v_call: TRBV6-5; j_call: TRBJ2-7; clone_size: NA; d_call: TRBD2; cdr3_nt: TGTGCCAGCAGTTACCTCCAGGGAGGGTACGAGCAGTACTTC; cdr3_aa: CASSYLQGGYEQYF